The 27 T cell receptor beta chains below come from one sample, sequenced in a study of blood T cell repertoires in COVID-19. Produced via immunoSEQ multiplex PCR; TCRdb's table is partial and in-frame only. Of some 80,000 clones in the sample, around 83% were seen once. The specimen was peripheral blood. The receptor source for this set is a man aged 50-59 years with acute or convalescent COVID-19.

The chain couples TRBV7-9 to TRBJ1-5; D is undetermined. The CDR3 is made up of 14 amino acids. V dropped 1 base and J dropped 7 bases, with 11 bases sitting between them. In germline, CDR1 is SEHNR, CDR2 FQNEAQ (reference sequence). As DNA, the CDR3 is TGTGCCAGCAGCTTAGGGGGAGGGCAACAGCCCCAGCATTTT. The encoded protein is CASSLGGGQQPQHF. The whole variable domain, remainder taken from reference TRBV7-9 and TRBJ1-5, is DTGVSQNPRHKITKRGQNVTFRCDPISEHNRLYWYRQTLGQGPEFLTYFQNEAQLEKSRLLSDRFSAERPKGSFSTLEIQRTEQGDSAMYLCASSLGGGQQPQHFGDGTRLSIL.

The chain employs TRBV7-2 and TRBJ2-3; 10 bases fit TRBD1. V gave up 5 bases and J gave up 7 bases; unmatched junction bases: 9. Germline lookup yields CDR1 SGHTA and CDR2 FQGNSA. CDR3 size: 15 residues. CDR3 loop: CASSPLETGGYTQYF. The CDR3 coding sequence is TGTGCCAGCAGCCCCCTTGAGACAGGGGGCTATACGCAGTATTTT.

The rearrangement links TRBV5-4 to TRBJ1-2, with a tentative D call TRBD1 (5 bases). Trimming pared 0 bases from V and 2 bases from J, leaving 8 bases between. This CDR3 spans 14 amino acids. Germline CDR1 reads SGHNT; CDR2 reads YYREEE (reference sequence). This chain's CDR3 is CASSLDRQNYGYTF. CDR3 DNA: TGTGCCAGCAGCTTGGATCGACAGAACTATGGCTACACCTTC.

The gene calls are TRBV29-1 and TRBJ2-1; 12 nucleotides agree with TRBD2. The CDR3 has 14 amino acids. Germline CDR1 SQVTM, CDR2 ANQGSEA. The ends lost 7 bases at V and 9 bases at J; junction bases unmatched: 10. In DNA form, the CDR3 reads TGCAGCGCCGCCCTTGCTAGCGGGGGGGGTGAGCAGTTCTTC. This translates into CSAALASGGGEQFF.

The table lists this clone with a count of one. The rearrangement uses TRBV29-1 and TRBJ2-2; TRBD1 matches 7 bases. Losses at the gene ends were 5 bases for V and 0 bases for J; bases not matched to a gene: 6. This CDR3 has 15 residues. Germline lookup yields CDR1 SQVTM and CDR2 ANQGSEA. The CDR3, as DNA: TGCAGCGTTTCCGCCGGGACAGCGAACACCGGGGAGCTGTTTTTT. The encoded protein is CSVSAGTANTGELFF.

V is TRBV28 and J is TRBJ2-1; no clear D. V lost 6 bases and J 5 bases, leaving 8 bases between the germline ends. CDR1 is MDHEN and CDR2 is SYDVKM in the germline V gene. This CDR3 comprises 12 residues. The CDR3 DNA is TGTGCCAGCAGCAAGAACAACAATGAGCAGTTCTTC. The encoded protein is CASSKNNNEQFF. The full variable domain, in which reference TRBV28 and TRBJ2-1 provide the parts outside the CDR3, is DVKVTQSSRYLVKRTGEKVFLECVQDMDHENMFWYRQDPGLGLRLIYFSYDVKMKEKGDIPEGYSVSREKKERFSLILESASTNQTSMYLCASSKNNNEQFFGPGTRLTVL.

In its sample, this clone was seen once. This sequence joins TRBV3-1 (or the pseudogene TRBV3-2) and TRBJ2-7; no definite D call. The CDR3 has 13 residues. CDR1 is LGHDT and CDR2 is YNNKEL in the germline V gene (reference sequence). V was cut by 1 base and J by 5 bases, with 9 bases left in between. The CDR3 loop is CASSQGPSDEQYF. The CDR3 nucleotides are TGTGCCAGCAGCCAAGGCCCCAGCGACGAGCAGTACTTC.

The CDR3 is CASSSIRDRAYEQYF. CDR3 bases: TGTGCCAGCAGCTCAATCCGGGACAGAGCCTACGAGCAGTACTTC. This rearrangement joins TRBV7-6 to TRBJ2-7; 7 positions agree with TRBD1. The length of the CDR3 is 15 residues. The V gene end was trimmed by 4 bases and the J gene end by 2 bases; junction bases not matched to a gene: 8. Germline V gene sequence: CDR1 SGHVS, CDR2 FNYEAQ.

This chain joins TRBV24-1 and TRBJ1-5; 7 bases agree with TRBD1. CDR3 size: 15 residues. V gave up 4 bases and J gave up 4 bases; unmatched junction bases: 6. The V gene's germline CDR1 is KGHDR and CDR2 SFDVKD. This CDR3 reads CATSDRQGPNQPQHF. The CDR3 DNA reads TGTGCCACCAGTGACCGACAGGGTCCTAATCAGCCCCAGCATTTT.

This chain links TRBV27 with TRBJ2-7; 14 bases are a match to TRBD2. Trimming removed 3 bases from V and 6 bases from J; junction bases left unmatched: 4. The CDR3 extends over 15 amino acids. Germline lookup yields CDR1 MNHEY and CDR2 SMNVEV (reference sequence). The chain's CDR3 is CASSLGLAGVVEQYF. CDR3 DNA: TGTGCCAGCAGTTTGGGACTAGCGGGGGTGGTCGAGCAGTACTTC.

The V call is TRBV28, the J call TRBJ2-4, with no clear D. From germline, CDR1 is MDHEN and CDR2 SYDVKM. The CDR3 contains 14 residues. The V end lost 1 base, the J end lost 6 bases, and 10 bases lay between the germline ends. The DNA for the CDR3 is TGTGCCAGCAGTTTATCCAGGAACACAAACATTCAGTACTTC. This encodes CASSLSRNTNIQYF.

The rearrangement uses TRBV9 and TRBJ1-1; 9 positions match TRBD1. Germline CDR1 is SGDLS and CDR2 is YYNGEE. The CDR3 extends over 15 amino acids. J was trimmed by 4 bases and V by 0 bases; bases with no gene match: 4. The CDR3 DNA sequence: TGTGCCAGCAGCGTAGGAGGACAGGGGCGCACTGAAGCTTTCTTT. Translation gives CASSVGGQGRTEAFF.

J is TRBJ2-1 and V is TRBV7-9; 10 bases align to TRBD2. V lost 5 bases to trimming and J lost 4 bases; unmatched junction nucleotides: 14. In germline, CDR1 is SEHNR, CDR2 FQNEAQ (reference sequence). The CDR3 consists of 18 residues. The CDR3 nucleotides are TGTGCCAGCAGCCGAACTAGCGGGATCCCCGGATTATACAATGAGCAGTTCTTC. It encodes CASSRTSGIPGLYNEQFF.

This clone was observed a handful of times. The CDR3, as DNA: TGTGCCTGGAGTTTTAATAGCAATCAGCCCCAGCATTTT. Its translation: CAWSFNSNQPQHF. The chain couples TRBV30 to TRBJ1-5, with D hard to call. The V gene's germline CDR1 is GTSNPN and CDR2 SVGIG (reference sequence). V lost 2 bases and J lost 0, with 5 bases in between. The CDR3 is 13 residues long.

The chain is built from TRBV11-2 and TRBJ1-1; D ambiguous. The length of the CDR3 is 15 residues. CDR1 and CDR2 (germline): SGHAT, FQNNGV. V lost 2 bases and J 8 bases, leaving 18 bases between the germline ends. The CDR3 DNA sequence: TGTGCCAGCAGCTTAAGGGCAGGAGGAGACATAGAAGCTTTCTTT. Encoded protein: CASSLRAGGDIEAFF.

The CDR3, as DNA: TGTGCCAGCAGCCGGGGCAGCGGGAGGTCGAGGGAGACCCAGTACTTC. Translated: CASSRGSGRSRETQYF. The genes are TRBV3-1 (or the pseudogene TRBV3-2) and TRBJ2-5, with 9 bases matching TRBD2. Germline-derived CDR1 and CDR2 are LGHDT and YNNKEL (reference sequence). The CDR3 has 16 amino acids. V shed 4 bases and J 5 bases; nucleotides not matched to a gene: 11.

This chain connects TRBV4-1 to TRBJ2-2; the match to TRBD2 covers 8 bases. The CDR3 runs to 17 residues. Germline CDR1 is MGHRA and CDR2 is YSYEKL. V lost 0 bases, J lost 6 bases, and 9 bases stayed unmatched. The CDR3 nucleotides are TGCGCCAGCAGCCAAGATCCCCAGCGGGAGATTGCCGGGGAGCTGTTTTTT. This sequence encodes CASSQDPQREIAGELFF.

The chain links TRBV12-5 to TRBJ1-2; no clear D gene. Trimming stripped 1 base from V and 1 base from J, with 4 bases between. The CDR3 totals 13 residues. Per the germline V gene, CDR1 is LGHNT and CDR2 is FRNRAP. The DNA for the CDR3 is TGTGCTAGTGGTTTGGCCATTAACTATGGCTACACCTTC. This codes for CASGLAINYGYTF.

This chain connects TRBV18 to TRBJ2-3; D perhaps matches TRBD2 (5 bases). Trimming took off 5 bases at V and 2 bases at J, with 11 bases between the two ends. Germline assignment: CDR1 KGHSH and CDR2 LQKENI. The CDR3 runs 14 residues. CDR3 DNA: TGTGCCAGCTCAGACGGGATTAACACAGATACGCAGTATTTT. As protein: CASSDGINTDTQYF. The whole variable domain, filled in from reference TRBV18 and TRBJ2-3, reads NAGVMQNPRHLVRRRGQEARLRCSPMKGHSHVYWYRQLPEEGLKFMVYLQKENIIDESGMPKERFSAEFPKEGPSILRIQQVVRGDSAAYFCASSDGINTDTQYFGPGTRLTVL.

This clone was detected once. J is TRBJ2-1 and V is TRBV11-2; D is possibly TRBD2 (5 bases). CDR1 is SGHAT and CDR2 is FQNNGV in the germline V gene. The ends were cut back, 6 bases at V and 5 bases at J, with 5 bases in the middle. The CDR3 is 11 amino acids. The CDR3 loop is CASREDNEQFF. The CDR3 nucleotides read TGTGCCAGCAGGGAGGACAATGAGCAGTTCTTC.

The rearrangement joins TRBV6-5 to TRBJ1-2, with 9 bases aligning to TRBD1. Germline assignment: CDR1 MNHEY and CDR2 SVGAGI. V shed 6 bases, J shed 7 bases, and the junction held 6 bases outside the gene matches. This CDR3 region has 13 residues. Here the CDR3 reads CASRPTGGSGYTF. The CDR3 region has the DNA TGTGCCAGCAGACCAACAGGGGGCAGTGGCTACACCTTC.

The chain combines TRBV11-2 with TRBJ2-1, with 14 bases fitting TRBD2. Trimming cost V 5 bases and J 4 bases; bases outside gene matches: 1. The CDR3 loop spans 15 amino acids. Germline V CDR1 and CDR2: SGHAT, FQNNGV. The CDR3 region is CASSRTSGGYNEQFF. In DNA form, the CDR3 reads TGTGCCAGCAGCCGGACTAGCGGGGGGTACAATGAGCAGTTCTTC. Drawing the rest from reference TRBV11-2 and TRBJ2-1, the complete variable domain is EAGVAQSPRYKIIEKRQSVAFWCNPISGHATLYWYQQILGQGPKLLIQFQNNGVVDDSQLPKDRFSAERLKGVDSTLKIQPAKLEDSAVYLCASSRTSGGYNEQFFGPGTRLTVL.

The CDR3 reads CASSLAASGGYNEQFF. CDR3 bases: TGTGCCAGCAGCTTAGCGGCTAGCGGCGGCTACAATGAGCAGTTCTTC. The V call is TRBV7-6, the J call TRBJ2-1; 7 bases align to TRBD2. CDR3 length: 16 residues. The germline V gene encodes CDR1 SGHVS and CDR2 FNYEAQ. The J segment lost 3 bases and the V segment lost 0 bases, leaving 5 bases of the junction unmatched. Using reference TRBV7-6 and TRBJ2-1 for the parts outside the CDR3, the full variable domain is GAGVSQSPRYKVTKRGQDVALRCDPISGHVSLYWYRQALGQGPEFLTYFNYEAQQDKSGLPNDRFSAERPEGSISTLTIQRTEQRDSAMYRCASSLAASGGYNEQFFGPGTRLTVL.

This chain uses TRBV5-1 with TRBJ1-1; 9 nucleotides align to TRBD1. With 4 bases clipped from V and 4 bases from J, the junction kept 8 bases outside the gene matches. The CDR3 runs 15 residues. Germline V gene sequence: CDR1 SGHRS, CDR2 YFSETQ. The CDR3 protein is CASSPDRGVGTEAFF. The CDR3, as DNA: TGCGCCAGCAGCCCGGACAGGGGTGTTGGCACTGAAGCTTTCTTT.

This clone came up a few times. This chain links TRBV10-3 with TRBJ1-1; 12 nucleotides agree with TRBD1. Trimming took 8 bases from V and 0 from J; bases not matched to a gene: 4. This CDR3 contains 15 residues. Germline CDR1 reads ENHRY; CDR2 reads SYGVKD. The CDR3 loop is CAIRDRGRVNTEAFF. The CDR3 DNA follows: TGTGCCATCCGGGACAGGGGGCGTGTGAACACTGAAGCTTTCTTT.

This clone was observed a single time. The rearrangement links TRBV19 to TRBJ2-3; maybe TRBD2 (5 bases). The CDR3 loop spans 15 amino acids. Germline V gene lookup returns CDR1 LNHDA and CDR2 SQIVND (reference sequence). With 7 bases removed from V and 6 bases from J, the gap between germline ends came to 20 bases. CDR3 sequence (DNA): TGTGCCAGTACTTGGACTTTGTCGTCAACGGATACGCAGTATTTT. It codes for CASTWTLSSTDTQYF.

This chain uses TRBV19 with TRBJ1-1; 7 nucleotides match TRBD1. The length of the CDR3 is 14 residues. CDR1 LNHDA and CDR2 SQIVND come from the germline V gene (reference sequence). J lost 3 bases, V lost 3 bases, and 4 bases had no gene match. CDR3 DNA: TGTGCCAGTAGTATTACAGGGGCGGACACTGAAGCTTTCTTT. Amino acids: CASSITGADTEAFF.